This T cell receptor beta chain was profiled in a study of PD-1 blockade in classical Hodgkin lymphoma. For this clone: Its specificity is not known.

All patients relapsed after autologous stem cell transplantation, and brentuximab vedotin exposure varied. Produced via immunoSEQ multiplex PCR; TCRdb's table is partial and in-frame only. The profile covers 35,000 to 50,000 clones, with about 82% appearing a single time and approximately 10% taken by the ten largest. The CDR3 sequence is 13 residues long. V shed 5 bases and J shed 4 bases, with 11 bases lying between them. CDR1 and CDR2 (germline): MNHEY, SMNVEV (reference sequence). The study, taken as a whole, reports: Newly diagnosed patients reportedly trailed healthy donors in baseline TCR diversity. Researchers reported that CD4+ TCR diversity, though not CD8+, rose significantly by C4D1.

The chain carries TRBV27 and TRBJ1-2; D call uncertain. The clonotype originates from a human donor with classical Hodgkin lymphoma. The source material was peripheral blood mononuclear cells (PBMCs), sampled at baseline. CDR3 loop: CASSPRLAYGYTF. The CDR3 DNA sequence: TGTGCCAGCAGTCCTCGCCTCGCCTATGGCTACACCTTC.